Shown below are 18 T cell receptor beta chains from a single sample sequenced in a study of cytomegalovirus exposure and HLA in healthy donors. PCR primers comprised 60 Vbeta and 13 Jbeta primers. Profiled with immunoSEQ multiplex PCR; TCRdb holds only in-frame clones, not every one. The sample table includes 70,000 to 85,000 clones. Sequenced sample: PBMCs. The source of these receptors is a female donor in good health and CMV-seropositive.

The chain uses TRBV19 and TRBJ2-1; D may be TRBD2 (6 bases). V lost 5 bases and J lost 0, with 14 bases in between. The CDR3 runs 16 residues. Per germline, CDR1 LNHDA and CDR2 SQIVND (reference sequence). The CDR3 nucleotides are TGTGCCAGTAGTTCAACCGGGACTTACTCCTACAATGAGCAGTTCTTC. Protein: CASSSTGTYSYNEQFF. Supplemented by reference TRBV19 and TRBJ2-1, the full variable domain reads DGGITQSPKYLFRKEGQNVTLSCEQNLNHDAMYWYRQDPGQGLRLIYYSQIVNDFQKGDIAEGYSVSREKKESFPLTVTSAQKNPTAFYLCASSSTGTYSYNEQFFGPGTRLTVL.

CDR3 coding DNA: TGCGCCAGCAGCCAGACACCAGGGGTAGGTCAGCCCCAGCATTTT. It codes for CASSQTPGVGQPQHF. The chain combines TRBV4-1 with TRBJ1-5; D is possibly TRBD1 (6 bases). CDR3 length equals 15 residues. Germline lookup yields CDR1 MGHRA and CDR2 YSYEKL. V was trimmed by 3 bases and J by 6 bases, leaving 15 bases between them.

The J gene is TRBJ2-5, the V gene TRBV7-8, with TRBD1 matching 7 bases. The better agreement between TRBJ2-7 and the DNA end casts doubt on the J call. Per germline, CDR1 SGHVS and CDR2 FQNEAQ. The CDR3 has 16 residues. The CDR3 nucleotides are TGTGCCAGCAGCCCGGACGGGGACAGATTCTCCTACGAGCAGTACTTC. This gives the protein CASSPDGDRFSYEQYF.

The rearrangement uses TRBV4-3 and TRBJ1-2, with TRBD1 matching over 7 bases. Germline CDR1 reads LGHNA; CDR2 reads YSLEER. The CDR3 totals 15 residues. V shed 0 bases, J shed 4 bases, and the junction held 5 bases outside the gene matches. The CDR3 nucleotides are TGCGCCAGCAGCCAAGAAAGGACAGGACCCTATGGCTACACCTTC. Its translation: CASSQERTGPYGYTF.

The chain couples TRBV4-2 to TRBJ2-7; 9 positions match TRBD1. The CDR3 has 15 residues. The V gene's germline CDR1 is LGHNA and CDR2 YNFKEQ. Trimming removed 0 bases from V and 3 bases from J; junction bases left unmatched: 3. The DNA of the CDR3 is TGTGCCAGCAGCCAAGAAGAGACAGGGGGCTACGAGCAGTACTTC. Its translation: CASSQEETGGYEQYF.

This CDR3 is CASSERPTDTQYF. The CDR3 DNA follows: TGTGCCAGTAGTGAGCGGCCCACAGATACGCAGTATTTT. The chain combines TRBV19 with TRBJ2-3; the D gene is possibly TRBD2 (5 bases). CDR1 is LNHDA and CDR2 is SQIVND in the germline V gene (reference sequence). Trimming took off 5 bases at V and 2 bases at J, with 8 bases between the two ends. There are 13 residues in the CDR3.

J is TRBJ1-3 and V is TRBV7-4; a weak D match, TRBD1 (5 bases). The V end lost 5 bases, the J end lost 0 bases, and 23 bases lay between the germline ends. CDR3 length: 19 residues. From germline, CDR1 is SGHVT and CDR2 SQSDAQ. The CDR3 region has the DNA TGTGCCAGCAGCGGCGTGGGAATACAGGATTTGAGCTCTGGAAACACCATATATTTT. Its translation: CASSGVGIQDLSSGNTIYF.

The chain's CDR3 is CSVRLGANEKLFF. For the CDR3, the DNA is TGCAGCGTCCGGCTGGGGGCGAATGAAAAACTGTTTTTT. This chain connects TRBV29-1 to TRBJ1-4, with a weak D call TRBD1 (6 bases). The V end lost 6 bases, the J end lost 5 bases, and 13 bases lay between the germline ends. This CDR3 region has 13 residues. CDR1 is SQVTM, CDR2 ANQGSEA, per germline.

This chain uses TRBV13 with TRBJ1-5; D remains ambiguous. The length of the CDR3 is 14 residues. Germline V lookup: CDR1 PRHDT, CDR2 FYEKMQ (reference sequence). Trimming left V 5 bases short and J 1 base short, with 9 bases between. For the CDR3, the DNA is TGTGCCAGCAGCCCGGGTGGGAGCAATCAGCCCCAGCATTTT. As protein: CASSPGGSNQPQHF.

The V call is TRBV28, the J call TRBJ2-2, with a possible D match to TRBD2 (5 bases). The length of the CDR3 is 14 residues. CDR1 is MDHEN, CDR2 SYDVKM, per germline. Trimming took off 6 bases at V and 8 bases at J, with 16 bases between the two ends. CDR3 loop: CASSGASNSGELFF. In nucleotides, the CDR3 is TGTGCCAGCAGCGGCGCTAGCAATTCAGGGGAGCTGTTTTTT.

The gene calls are TRBV15 and TRBJ2-2, with 7 nucleotides matching TRBD1. Germline CDR1 and CDR2: LNHNV and YYDKDF (reference sequence). The V gene end was trimmed by 2 bases and the J gene end by 6 bases; junction bases not matched to a gene: 12. The CDR3 extends over 17 amino acids. The CDR3 spells CATSRSFDRAGAGELFF. The CDR3 region has the DNA TGTGCCACCAGCAGATCTTTCGACAGGGCCGGAGCCGGGGAGCTGTTTTTT.

In nucleotides, the CDR3 is TGTGCCAGCAGCCTTCTTCCGTTCTCCTACAATGAGCAGTTCTTC. Its translation is CASSLLPFSYNEQFF. The chain is built from TRBV28 and TRBJ2-1; D uncertain. V was shortened by 6 bases and J by 0 bases, with 12 bases between the two germline ends. Per germline, CDR1 MDHEN and CDR2 SYDVKM. The CDR3 sequence is 15 residues long.

The V gene is TRBV6-4, the J gene TRBJ2-1; 7 bases match TRBD1. J was trimmed by 5 bases and V by 6 bases; bases with no gene match: 10. The CDR3 length is 15 residues. Germline CDR1 is MRHNA and CDR2 is SNTAGT. The CDR3 here is CASSPDRERDNEQFF. The CDR3 bases are TGTGCCAGCAGCCCAGACAGGGAAAGAGACAATGAGCAGTTCTTC.

The gene calls are TRBV18 and TRBJ2-1, with D maybe TRBD2 (6 bases). V lost 0 bases, J lost 5 bases, and 14 bases lay in between. CDR1 is KGHSH and CDR2 is LQKENI in the germline V gene. CDR3 length: 16 residues. The CDR3 nucleotides are TGTGCCAGCTCACCACCGCTGGAGGGCCGGAACAATGAGCAGTTCTTC. As protein: CASSPPLEGRNNEQFF.

The gene calls are TRBV6-5 and TRBJ2-3, with 8 nucleotides matching TRBD1. The CDR3 runs to 15 residues. The trim removed 6 bases at V and 1 base at J, leaving 6 bases unmatched. Germline assignment: CDR1 MNHEY and CDR2 SVGAGI. The CDR3 DNA reads as TGTGCCAGCAGGGGACAGGCCCTCGGCACAGATACGCAGTATTTT. This sequence encodes CASRGQALGTDTQYF.

V and J are TRBV2 and TRBJ2-7, with TRBD2 matching 7 bases. The trim removed 1 base at V and 6 bases at J, leaving 6 bases unmatched. Per germline, CDR1 SNHLY and CDR2 FYNNEI. This CDR3 has 14 amino acids. The CDR3 spells CASSEGGSRFEQYF. CDR3 bases: TGTGCCAGCAGTGAAGGCGGGAGTCGCTTCGAGCAGTACTTC. Full variable domain (outside the CDR3, taken from reference TRBV2 and TRBJ2-7): EPEVTQTPSHQVTQMGQEVILRCVPISNHLYFYWYRQILGQKVEFLVSFYNNEISEKSEIFDDQFSVERPDGSNFTLKIRSTKLEDSAMYFCASSEGGSRFEQYFGPGTRLTVT.

The chain has TRBV2 and TRBJ1-4; weak D call: TRBD1 (6 bases). Trimming took 1 base from V and 3 from J, leaving 9 bases between them. The CDR3 loop spans 15 amino acids. Germline loops: CDR1 SNHLY, CDR2 FYNNEI. CDR3 loop: CASSEEGGANEKLFF. DNA of the CDR3: TGTGCCAGCAGTGAAGAAGGGGGTGCTAATGAAAAACTGTTTTTT.

The chain carries TRBV19 and TRBJ2-5; 9 bases line up with TRBD2. The CDR3 length is 13 residues. Germline loops: CDR1 LNHDA, CDR2 SQIVND (reference sequence). V shed 5 bases and J 4 bases; nucleotides not matched to a gene: 2. The chain's CDR3 is CASSAGGPETQYF. In DNA, the CDR3 is TGTGCCAGTAGTGCGGGGGGGCCAGAGACCCAGTACTTC.